This T cell receptor beta chain appears in the sequencing data of a study of blood T cell repertoires in COVID-19. After removal of 5 bases from V and 11 bases from J, the junction contained 11 bases not matched to a gene. Germline V CDR1 and CDR2: MDHEN, SYDVKM. The CDR3 totals 14 residues. The assay was immunoSEQ multiplex PCR, and TCRdb's table has in-frame clones only and misses some. The top ten hold less than 3.5% of the sample, which has over 200,000 clones, 75% to 90% seen once. V usage is TRBV28 and J usage is TRBJ1-4; 7 bases agree with TRBD1. Input material: peripheral blood. The source of this sequence is a man between 25 and 39 years old with COVID-19, enrolled during active disease. CDR3 loop: CASSPGGGKLKLFF. The CDR3 DNA sequence: TGTGCCAGCAGTCCCGGAGGGGGCAAGTTGAAACTGTTTTTT.